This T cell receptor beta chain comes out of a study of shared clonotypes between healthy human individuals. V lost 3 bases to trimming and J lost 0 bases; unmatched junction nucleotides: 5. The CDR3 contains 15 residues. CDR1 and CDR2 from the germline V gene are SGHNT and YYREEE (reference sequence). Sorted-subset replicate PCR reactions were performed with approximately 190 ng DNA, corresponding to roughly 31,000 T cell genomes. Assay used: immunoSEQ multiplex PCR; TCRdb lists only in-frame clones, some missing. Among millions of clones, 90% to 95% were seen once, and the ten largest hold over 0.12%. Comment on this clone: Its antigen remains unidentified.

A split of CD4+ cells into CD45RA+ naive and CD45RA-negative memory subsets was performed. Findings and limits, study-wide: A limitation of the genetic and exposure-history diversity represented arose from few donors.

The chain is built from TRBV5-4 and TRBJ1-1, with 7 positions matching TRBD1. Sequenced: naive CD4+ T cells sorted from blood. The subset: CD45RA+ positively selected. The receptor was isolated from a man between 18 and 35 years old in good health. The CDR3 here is CASSSRDSMNTEAFF. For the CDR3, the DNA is TGTGCCAGCAGCTCCAGGGACAGCATGAACACTGAAGCTTTCTTT.